Reported below is one T cell receptor (beta chain). Its antigen is undetermined. Roughly 33,000 T cell genomes, or roughly 200 ng DNA, went into the sorted-subset replicate PCRs. The data were produced by immunoSEQ multiplex PCR, yet TCRdb's version contains in-frame clones alone and is incomplete. The profile shows 98,000 or so clones, over 65% of them singletons. Everyone who donated was a Caucasian adult who lived in Nashville, Tennessee. The record originates from a study of shared clonotypes between healthy human individuals. V lost 2 bases and J 4 bases, leaving 8 bases between the germline ends. The germline V gene encodes CDR1 MDHEN and CDR2 SYDVKM. The CDR3 is 13 amino acids. Study-wide points: How much donors shared clonotypes was expected to be affected by sequencing depth. On the whole, naive subsets had larger estimated richness than memory subsets had.

This TCR was sampled from a woman aged 25 to 39 in good health. The gene calls are TRBV28 and TRBJ1-2; no reliable D call. Sequencing was done on a sample of memory CD8+ T cells sorted from blood. The subset was: CD45RO+ cells pooled with CCR7-negative TemRA cells. The CDR3 loop reads CASSLGHLYGYTF. DNA of the CDR3: TGTGCCAGCAGTTTAGGGCACCTCTATGGCTACACCTTC.